This entry features one T cell receptor (beta chain) sequence. The target antigen is unknown. The data were obtained in a study of cytomegalovirus exposure and HLA in healthy donors. The donors gave bone marrow, and they were healthy. Use of 60 Vbeta and 13 Jbeta primers characterized the PCR. Per the original data handling: Among the unique TCR beta chains that a later analysis counted, around 82 million in all, 10 million to 13 million were shared. Clones were sequenced by immunoSEQ multiplex PCR, and TCRdb holds only the in-frame ones, with some missing. Clone size and V and J calls were adopted from that table, with D and trimming inferred from the DNA. The profile shows 180,000 or so clones, 76% of them singletons. Germline V lookup: CDR1 SGHVS, CDR2 FNYEAQ. CDR3 length equals 17 residues. V lost 1 base, J lost 2 bases, and 6 bases stayed unmatched. Study-wide points: The classifier was said to identify cytomegalovirus status with high specificity and sensitivity. The study flagged some 170 TCR beta chains as cytomegalovirus-associated.

The chain couples TRBV7-6 to TRBJ2-1, with 9 bases fitting TRBD2. The sample comprised PBMCs. This TCR came from a woman between 25 and 40 years old in good health and CMV-seropositive. The CDR3, as DNA: TGTGCCAGCAGCTTAGGAGTACTAGCGGGCACCTACAATGAGCAGTTCTTC. Protein product: CASSLGVLAGTYNEQFF.